This T cell receptor beta chain was profiled in a study of PD-1 blockade in classical Hodgkin lymphoma (TCRdb year 2020). In the study overall: Nivolumab dosing was 3 mg/kg intravenously every 2 weeks, continuing until either disease progression or unacceptable toxicity. The study used TCR beta sequencing and CyTOF to define a peripheral blood immune signature of response to PD-1 blockade in classical Hodgkin lymphoma.

Worth noting for this clone: Its antigen is currently not known. The record has no base qualities; no much larger clone is one base away.

What the time point label conveys for this sample: cycle 2 day 1 (C2D1) of nivolumab. Every trial patient had relapsed following autologous stem cell transplantation, and prior brentuximab vedotin exposure was what differed among cohorts A, B and C. The trial cohort comprised 60 or so patients with relapsed/refractory classical Hodgkin lymphoma whose best overall responses were complete response, partial response or progressive disease. Trial patients were treated with single-agent nivolumab in the multi-cohort phase II CheckMate 205 trial. An independent review committee assessed best overall response by applying the 2007 International Working Group response criteria. PBMCs from the trial were collected at three points: immediately before nivolumab initiation (C1D1), and during therapy at cycle 2 day 1 and cycle 4 day 1. Peripheral blood was collected in 8 mL Vacutainer Cell Preparation Tubes, from which PBMCs were isolated by centrifugation and then cryopreserved.

The Qiagen DNeasy kit was used to extract genomic DNA both from unsorted PBMCs and from the negatively selected CD4+ and CD8+ fractions. TCR beta CDR3 regions were amplified by immunoSEQ multiplex PCR using primers annealing to V and J segments. A synthetic immune receptor repertoire was used to minimize amplification bias, and any remaining bias was removed computationally after sequencing. The authors processed their data as follows. Repertoire diversity was quantified as the Shannon entropy index using custom Python scripts. Unsorted, CD4+ and CD8+ repertoires were analyzed separately, except in combined analyses where CD4+ and CD8+ sequences were merged in silico. Clonal expansion was defined as a frequency increase of at least 2-fold after treatment compared with C1D1, and clones undetected at baseline were assigned a pseudocount of 0.5. Clones with 0 or 1 copy at C1D1 were defined as singleton clones, while clones with 2 or more copies were defined as non-singleton clones. By matching protein sequences in sorted samples from the same patient, clones expanded in unsorted samples were annotated as CD4+, CD8+ or unknown. Wilcoxon tests on paired samples were used to test changes in diversity from C1D1 to C4D1. The source is immuneACCESS, and TCRdb retained only in-frame sequences with V and J called. Part of the clones is not carried over; for the studies checked, unresolved V genes explain less than half of this, and the remainder is unexplained. V and J calls and clone size follow that table, whereas D and trimming were derived from the DNA. A total of 100,000 or so clones appear in this sample, about 89% of them only once. The ten top clones hold around 6.6% of the sample.

V and J lose 7 bases and 2 bases, and a span of 25 bases separates them. The germline V gene provides CDR1 SNHLY and CDR2 FYNNEI. The CDR3 starts with the cysteine, ends with the phenylalanine, and has 18 residues. The retained sequence is limited to the CDR3, 54 bases, with the frame set at the first base. The research as a whole found: By C4D1, a significant rise was seen in CD4+ TCR diversity but not in CD8+ TCR diversity (p=0.0027 vs p=0.16), and the rise was most apparent among complete responders (p=0.02). Trial patients achieving complete response had baseline diversity similar to newly diagnosed patients, whereas partial responders and progressors had significantly lower diversity. Baseline TCR diversity was reported as lower in newly diagnosed patients than in healthy donors, and lower still in relapsed/refractory patients. Patients starting nivolumab less than 1 year after ASCT had lower diversity and were excluded from later analyses to avoid confounding by immune reconstitution. The study was limited to a single clinical trial cohort, and causes of repertoire differences, possibly disease activity or prior therapy, remained undefined.

Recombination joined TRBV2 with TRBJ2-3; TRBD2 is possibly the D segment (6 matching bases). The receptor was derived from a human donor with classical Hodgkin lymphoma. The sequenced sample was peripheral blood mononuclear cells (PBMCs), obtained before the second cycle of nivolumab. The DNA is TGTGCCAGCAAGAGGACTACCTTCCTAGGGGAGTTCACAGATACGCAGTATTTT. It translates to CASKRTTFLGEFTDTQYF.